This TCR beta chain was observed in a study of shared clonotypes between healthy human individuals. Study-wide points: Larger estimated richness was generally seen in naive subsets than in memory subsets.

On this clone itself: The antigen remains unidentified.

As originally analysed: ImmunoSEQ output lacked quality scores and full-length reads, limiting matched filtering. Sequenced by immunoSEQ multiplex PCR; TCRdb stores in-frame clones only, minus some. V, J and clone size are taken as reported in that table, and D and trimming were inferred from the DNA itself. Of about 2 million clones listed, roughly 94% are singletons. CDR1 MNHNS and CDR2 SASEGT come from the germline V gene. After removal of 4 bases from V and 1 base from J, the junction contained 10 bases not matched to a gene. The CDR3 covers 17 residues. Positive CCR7 selection of CD45RO-negative cells yielded the naive CD8 cells, and terminally differentiated effector memory CD45RA+ cells were excluded.

The J gene is TRBJ2-7, the V gene TRBV6-1; TRBD2 aligns across 10 bases. Sequencing was carried out using naive CD8+ T cells sorted from blood. The receptor comes from a young man in good health. The CDR3: CASSGSSGRVGSYEQYF. The CDR3 bases are TGTGCCAGCAGTGGGTCTAGCGGGAGAGTGGGGTCCTACGAGCAGTACTTC.